Listed here are 20 T cell receptor beta chains from one sample, sequenced in a study of blood T cell repertoires in COVID-19. Only in-frame clones appear in the TCRdb table, and some are missing; sequencing was by immunoSEQ multiplex PCR. The sample includes some 180,000 clones, around 86% of them seen just once. Sequencing used PBMCs or T cells enriched from blood (not recorded which). The receptors originated from a woman in her thirties or forties in a cohort exposed to, infected with or recovered from COVID-19 (not recorded which).

This chain joins TRBV9 and TRBJ1-2, with D tentatively TRBD1 (6 bases). The CDR3 is 14 amino acids. Trimming took off 3 bases at V and 3 bases at J, with 12 bases between the two ends. Germline CDR1 and CDR2: SGDLS and YYNGEE. In nucleotides, the CDR3 is TGTGCCAGCAGCGCAGACAGGACTGACTATGGCTACACCTTC. This translates into CASSADRTDYGYTF.

The chain couples TRBV3-1 (or the pseudogene TRBV3-2) to TRBJ2-2; TRBD2 aligns across 7 bases. The CDR3 extends over 18 amino acids. The germline V gene encodes CDR1 LGHDT and CDR2 YNNKEL (reference sequence). The V and J ends lost 1 base and 0 bases, in that order; junction bases with no gene match: 8. CDR3 sequence (DNA): TGTGCCAGCAGCCAAGGGCTAGCGGCTATCGCGAACACCGGGGAGCTGTTTTTT. It yields the protein CASSQGLAAIANTGELFF.

The chain joins TRBV6-5 to TRBJ2-1, with TRBD2 identical over 9 bases. Unmatched junction bases numbered 8, after V lost 2 bases and J lost 6 bases. Germline V CDR1 and CDR2: MNHEY, SVGAGI. CDR3 size: 16 residues. CDR3 protein: CASSYEAGGVLNEQFF. For the CDR3, the DNA is TGTGCCAGCAGTTACGAGGCGGGGGGGGTTCTCAATGAGCAGTTCTTC.

This chain connects TRBV19 to TRBJ2-1, with TRBD1 matching 9 bases. J lost 7 bases, V lost 3 bases, and 7 bases had no gene match. Germline-derived CDR1 and CDR2 are LNHDA and SQIVND (reference sequence). The CDR3 is 15 amino acids. CDR3 coding DNA: TGTGCCAGTAGTATCAGGGGACAGGGCAGTAATGAGCAGTTCTTC. It yields the protein CASSIRGQGSNEQFF.

The chain uses TRBV19 and TRBJ1-5; D call uncertain. CDR1 is LNHDA and CDR2 is SQIVND in the germline V gene (reference sequence). This CDR3 is built from 13 residues. V was clipped by 8 bases and J by 0 bases, with 8 bases between them. CDR3: CASASSSNQPQHF. Written as DNA, the CDR3 is TGTGCCAGTGCCTCCAGTAGCAATCAGCCCCAGCATTTT.

This chain links TRBV5-1 with TRBJ2-3, with 7 bases matching TRBD1. The CDR3 runs 13 residues. CDR1 is SGHRS and CDR2 is YFSETQ in the germline V gene. Trimming at V came to 7 bases and at J to 6 bases, leaving 8 bases not matched to a gene. CDR3 DNA sequence: TGCGCCAGCTGGACCCCAGGGGGTGATACGCAGTATTTT. As protein: CASWTPGGDTQYF. Looking up the rest from reference TRBV5-1 and TRBJ2-3 gives the full variable domain: KAGVTQTPRYLIKTRGQQVTLSCSPISGHRSVSWYQQTPGQGLQFLFEYFSETQRNKGNFPGRFSGRQFSNSRSEMNVSTLELGDSALYLCASWTPGGDTQYFGPGTRLTVL.

This chain uses TRBV5-1 with TRBJ1-2; D may be TRBD1 (6 bases). The germline V gene encodes CDR1 SGHRS and CDR2 YFSETQ. This CDR3 contains 14 residues. With 4 bases removed from V and 0 bases from J, the gap between germline ends came to 10 bases. For the CDR3, the DNA is TGCGCCAGCAGCGACACAGGGACTAACTATGGCTACACCTTC. Amino acids: CASSDTGTNYGYTF.

CDR3 loop: CASSQDLYSNQPQHF. The CDR3 nucleotides read TGTGCCAGCAGTCAGGATCTTTATAGCAATCAGCCCCAGCATTTT. J is TRBJ1-5 and V is TRBV6-5; D remains ambiguous. CDR3 length equals 15 residues. Trimming cost V 5 bases and J 0 bases, with 11 bases left between them. The germline gives CDR1 MNHEY, CDR2 SVGAGI.

This chain links TRBV10-2 with TRBJ2-5, with 9 positions matching TRBD2. This CDR3 spans 15 amino acids. The germline V gene encodes CDR1 WSHSY and CDR2 SAAADI. V shed 9 bases and J 0 bases; nucleotides not matched to a gene: 8. The CDR3 loop is CASQLAGAYQETQYF. The CDR3 nucleotides read TGCGCCAGTCAATTAGCGGGAGCCTACCAAGAGACCCAGTACTTC.

The rearrangement links TRBV9 to TRBJ2-5, with a possible D match to TRBD2 (6 bases). CDR1 and CDR2 (germline): SGDLS, YYNGEE. The CDR3 loop spans 15 amino acids. The V end was cut by 4 bases, the J end by 2 bases, with 15 bases between. Here the CDR3 DNA reads TGTGCCAGCAGCACAGCTGGGACTTATCAAGAGACCCAGTACTTC. It codes for CASSTAGTYQETQYF.

This chain joins TRBV3-1 (or the pseudogene TRBV3-2) and TRBJ2-2; the match to TRBD1 covers 7 bases. Trimming took 0 bases from V and 3 from J; bases not matched to a gene: 1. The CDR3 runs to 15 residues. In germline, CDR1 is LGHDT, CDR2 YNNKEL (reference sequence). In DNA form, the CDR3 reads TGTGCCAGCAGCCAAGATGGGACAGACACCGGGGAGCTGTTTTTT. It is translated as CASSQDGTDTGELFF.

The V gene is TRBV7-8, the J gene TRBJ1-1, with a possible D match to TRBD1 (6 bases). Trimming left V 1 base short and J 11 bases short, with 23 bases between. There are 16 residues in the CDR3. Germline CDR1 is SGHVS and CDR2 is FQNEAQ. The CDR3 nucleotides are TGTGCCAGCAGCTTAGGCGATCTGGGACATTATAGTTACGCTTTCTTT. Translation: CASSLGDLGHYSYAFF.

The chain employs TRBV10-1 and TRBJ1-1, with D possibly matching TRBD1 (5 bases). CDR1 and CDR2 (germline): WNHNN, SYGVQD (reference sequence). The germline V and J ends were trimmed by 3 bases and 5 bases, with 10 bases remaining between them. This CDR3 is built from 13 residues. CDR3 nucleotides: TGCGCCAGCAGTGACCGGGAGGGGACTGAAGCTTTCTTT. It specifies CASSDREGTEAFF.

J is TRBJ2-1 and V is TRBV11-2; no firm D call. The V end lost 1 base, the J end lost 7 bases, and 11 bases lay between the germline ends. This CDR3 has 14 residues. Germline CDR1 SGHAT, CDR2 FQNNGV. The DNA of the CDR3 is TGTGCCAGCAGCTTAGCACTGCATCGGAATGAGCAGTTCTTC. It yields the protein CASSLALHRNEQFF.

The V and J genes are TRBV6-1 and TRBJ1-1; possibly TRBD1 for D (6 bases). V was pared by 3 bases and J by 4 bases, with 9 bases between. Germline lookup yields CDR1 MNHNS and CDR2 SASEGT. The CDR3 loop spans 13 amino acids. CDR3 in amino acids: CASSENRATEAFF. The CDR3 DNA sequence: TGTGCCAGCAGTGAGAACAGGGCCACTGAAGCTTTCTTT.

This chain's CDR3 is CASTRTGHYGYTF. The DNA of the CDR3 is TGTGCCAGCACCCGGACAGGGCACTATGGCTACACCTTC. The chain links TRBV11-2 to TRBJ1-2, with 8 positions matching TRBD1. This CDR3 is 13 amino acids long. CDR1 and CDR2 (germline): SGHAT, FQNNGV. The trim removed 7 bases at V and 3 bases at J, leaving 4 bases unmatched.

The rearrangement uses TRBV6-5 and TRBJ1-1; D call uncertain. Per germline, CDR1 MNHEY and CDR2 SVGAGI. CDR3 length: 14 residues. The ends were cut back, 6 bases at V and 5 bases at J, with 16 bases in the middle. The CDR3 DNA reads as TGTGCCAGCAGCCCCGGAGGTGGCATGACTGAAGCTTTCTTT. Encoded protein: CASSPGGGMTEAFF.

The rearrangement joins TRBV11-2 to TRBJ2-3; D is perhaps TRBD1 (5 bases). The CDR3 spans 16 residues. Germline assignment: CDR1 SGHAT and CDR2 FQNNGV. Trimming removed 3 bases from V and 5 bases from J, with 18 bases in between. The chain's CDR3 is CASSFGVAVGEDTQYF. In nucleotides, the CDR3 is TGTGCCAGCAGCTTCGGCGTGGCGGTAGGGGAAGATACGCAGTATTTT.

The chain combines TRBV19 with TRBJ2-1, with D unclear. This CDR3 region has 15 residues. The germline V gene encodes CDR1 LNHDA and CDR2 SQIVND (reference sequence). Trimming stripped 7 bases from V and 0 bases from J, with 13 bases between. The CDR3, as DNA: TGTGCCAGTATCCCCCTCCACGGCTCCTACAATGAGCAGTTCTTC. Its protein is CASIPLHGSYNEQFF.

The chain links TRBV7-7 to TRBJ2-3; 11 bases agree with TRBD1. The germline CDR1 and CDR2 sequences are SSHAT and FNYEAQ (reference sequence). The CDR3 sequence is 16 residues long. V dropped 5 bases and J dropped 5; count of bases not matched to a gene: 9. The CDR3 sequence is CASSPGTGGRGDTQYF. The DNA of the CDR3 is TGTGCCAGCAGCCCTGGGACAGGGGGACGGGGAGATACGCAGTATTTT.